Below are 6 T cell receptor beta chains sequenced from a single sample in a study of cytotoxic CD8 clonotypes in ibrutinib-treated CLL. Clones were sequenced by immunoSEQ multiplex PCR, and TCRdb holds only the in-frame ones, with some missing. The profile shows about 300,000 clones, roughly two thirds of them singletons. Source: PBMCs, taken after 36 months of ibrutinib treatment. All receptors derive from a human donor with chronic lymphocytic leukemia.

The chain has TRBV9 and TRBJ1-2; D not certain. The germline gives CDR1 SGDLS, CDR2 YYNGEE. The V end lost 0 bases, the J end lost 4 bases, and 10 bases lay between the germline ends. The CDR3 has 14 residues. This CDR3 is CASSVAPGTYGYTF. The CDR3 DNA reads TGTGCCAGCAGCGTAGCCCCAGGAACCTATGGCTACACCTTC.

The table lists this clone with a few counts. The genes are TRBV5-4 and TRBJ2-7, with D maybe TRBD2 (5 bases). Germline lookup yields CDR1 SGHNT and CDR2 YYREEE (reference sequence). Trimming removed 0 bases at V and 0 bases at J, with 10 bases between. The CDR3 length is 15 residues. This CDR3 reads CASSLDTGSSYEQYF. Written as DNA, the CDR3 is TGTGCCAGCAGCTTGGACACGGGGAGCTCCTACGAGCAGTACTTC.

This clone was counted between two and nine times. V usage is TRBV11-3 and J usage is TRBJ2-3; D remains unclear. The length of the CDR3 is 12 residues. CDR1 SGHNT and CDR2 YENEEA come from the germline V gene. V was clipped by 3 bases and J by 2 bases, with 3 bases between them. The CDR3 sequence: CASSFTTDTQYF. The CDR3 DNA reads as TGTGCCAGCAGCTTCACCACAGATACGCAGTATTTT.

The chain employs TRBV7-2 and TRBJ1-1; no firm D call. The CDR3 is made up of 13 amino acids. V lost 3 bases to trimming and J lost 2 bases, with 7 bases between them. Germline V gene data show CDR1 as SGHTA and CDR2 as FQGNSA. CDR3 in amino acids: CASSFGGNTEAFF. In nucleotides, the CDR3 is TGTGCCAGCAGCTTTGGCGGAAACACTGAAGCTTTCTTT.

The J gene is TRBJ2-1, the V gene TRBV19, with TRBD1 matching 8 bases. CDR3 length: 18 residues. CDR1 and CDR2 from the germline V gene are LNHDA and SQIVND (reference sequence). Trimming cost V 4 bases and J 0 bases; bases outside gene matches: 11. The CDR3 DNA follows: TGTGCCAGTAGTAGTCCCGGGACAGGCCAGACCTCCTACAATGAGCAGTTCTTC. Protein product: CASSSPGTGQTSYNEQFF.

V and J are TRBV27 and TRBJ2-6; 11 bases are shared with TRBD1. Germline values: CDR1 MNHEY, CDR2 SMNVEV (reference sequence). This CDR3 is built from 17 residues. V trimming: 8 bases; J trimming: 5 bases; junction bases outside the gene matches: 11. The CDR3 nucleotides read TGTGCCAGCGGACAGGGGGCTCCAGGTTTGAGGGCCAACGTCCTGACTTTC. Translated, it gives CASGQGAPGLRANVLTF.